Below, 9 T cell receptor beta chains from the same sample are listed, as sequenced in a study of cytomegalovirus exposure and HLA in healthy donors. A multiplex PCR was run with 60 Vbeta primers and 13 Jbeta primers. Libraries were prepared by immunoSEQ multiplex PCR; TCRdb keeps only in-frame clonotypes and omits some of them. The sample has about 130,000 clones, around four fifths seen once. The specimen was PBMCs. These receptors all stem from a man in his forties in good health and CMV-seronegative.

The CDR3 spells CATGGGSLDTDTQYF. CDR3 DNA: TGCGCCACGGGCGGAGGATCCCTCGACACAGATACGCAGTATTTT. This sequence joins TRBV23-1 and TRBJ2-3, with a tentative D call TRBD2 (5 bases). TRBV23-1 is treated as an ORF (open reading frame) with a function not yet certain. The CDR3 spans 15 residues. Trimming left V 10 bases short and J 2 bases short, with 19 bases between.

V and J are TRBV30 and TRBJ1-3; D remains unclear. Trimming pared 1 base from V and 0 bases from J, leaving 4 bases between. Germline CDR1 GTSNPN, CDR2 SVGIG (reference sequence). The CDR3 sequence is 13 residues long. For the CDR3, the DNA is TGTGCCTGGAGTGCAGGCTCTGGAAACACCATATATTTT. Translating gives CAWSAGSGNTIYF.

The rearrangement links TRBV6-5 to TRBJ1-1; possible D gene TRBD1, 6 bases. The germline V and J ends were trimmed by 5 bases and 1 base, with 14 bases remaining between them. CDR3 length: 15 residues. Germline CDR1 MNHEY, CDR2 SVGAGI. CDR3: CASSLSSGQNTEAFF. The CDR3 bases are TGTGCCAGCAGTCTCAGTTCGGGACAGAACACTGAAGCTTTCTTT.

This sequence joins TRBV27 and TRBJ2-2; the D gene is possibly TRBD1 (5 bases). The CDR3 runs to 12 residues. CDR1 MNHEY and CDR2 SMNVEV come from the germline V gene (reference sequence). The chain's CDR3 is CSGPAGTGELFF. DNA of the CDR3: TGTTCCGGGCCAGCAGGGACCGGGGAGCTGTTTTTT.

The chain employs TRBV9 and TRBJ1-5, with 9 bases matching TRBD1. V was clipped by 0 bases and J by 11 bases; unmatched bases: 9. The CDR3 runs 15 residues. Germline V lookup: CDR1 SGDLS, CDR2 YYNGEE. For the CDR3, the DNA is TGTGCCAGCAGCGTAGTGGGACAGGGAGGAGGGTCCCAGCATTTT. This encodes CASSVVGQGGGSQHF.

V gene TRBV9 combines with J gene TRBJ1-2; weak D call: TRBD1 (5 bases). This CDR3 is 15 amino acids long. Trimming removed 0 bases at V and 0 bases at J, with 9 bases between. Germline CDR1 SGDLS, CDR2 YYNGEE. CDR3 nucleotides: TGTGCCAGCAGCGTAGAAACAGGAGCTAACTATGGCTACACCTTC. It yields the protein CASSVETGANYGYTF.

This clone was observed a handful of times. The CDR3 region is CASNLWGWDRTTGELFF. The CDR3 DNA reads as TGTGCCAGCAACTTATGGGGCTGGGACAGGACAACCGGGGAGCTGTTTTTT. This sequence joins TRBV28 and TRBJ2-2; 8 bases are a match to TRBD1. The CDR3 has 17 residues. V lost 7 bases to trimming and J lost 5 bases; unmatched junction nucleotides: 15. Per the germline V gene, CDR1 is MDHEN and CDR2 is SYDVKM.

V is TRBV5-1 and J is TRBJ1-2; 10 bases align to TRBD1. Germline V gene lookup returns CDR1 SGHRS and CDR2 YFSETQ. Trimming at V came to 4 bases and at J to 4 bases, leaving 7 bases not matched to a gene. The CDR3 is made up of 15 amino acids. The CDR3: CASSEAGTGAYGYTF. The CDR3 nucleotides read TGCGCCAGCAGCGAGGCCGGGACAGGGGCCTATGGCTACACCTTC.

This clone was counted only a few times. The chain combines TRBV28 with TRBJ2-3; a weak D match, TRBD1 (6 bases). The CDR3 contains 15 residues. Per germline, CDR1 MDHEN and CDR2 SYDVKM. Deletions cut 2 bases from V and 4 bases from J, with 13 bases between. DNA of the CDR3: TGTGCCAGCAGTTTACAGGGGTTTATGGCAGATACGCAGTATTTT. Residues: CASSLQGFMADTQYF.